This T cell receptor (beta chain) was sequenced for a study of siplizumab effects on memory and regulatory T cells. Sequencing was performed with immunoSEQ multiplex PCR; in TCRdb, only in-frame clones are kept and a portion is missing. This table has some 64,000 clones, around 79% appearing once. The CDR3 is made up of 13 amino acids. The germline V gene encodes CDR1 MDHEN and CDR2 SYDVKM. Trimming pared 7 bases from V and 1 base from J, leaving 11 bases between. This chain uses TRBV28 with TRBJ2-7; the D is unclear. The sequence came from a human donor in good health. The sequencing input was memory CD4+ T cells sorted from blood. The CDR3 region is CASMQAVSYEQYF. CDR3 nucleotide sequence: TGTGCCAGCATGCAGGCAGTTTCCTACGAGCAGTACTTC.